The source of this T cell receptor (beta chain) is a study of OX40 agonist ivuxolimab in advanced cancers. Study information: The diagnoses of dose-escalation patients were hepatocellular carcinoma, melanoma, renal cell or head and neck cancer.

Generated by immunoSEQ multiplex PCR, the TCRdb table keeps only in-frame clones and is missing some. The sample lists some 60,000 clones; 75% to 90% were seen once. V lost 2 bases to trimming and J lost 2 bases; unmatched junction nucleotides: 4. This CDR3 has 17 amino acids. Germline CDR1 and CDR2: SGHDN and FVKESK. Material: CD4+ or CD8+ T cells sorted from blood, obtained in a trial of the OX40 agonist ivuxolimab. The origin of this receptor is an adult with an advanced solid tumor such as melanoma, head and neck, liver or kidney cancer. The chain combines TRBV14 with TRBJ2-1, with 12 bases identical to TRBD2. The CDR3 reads CASSQKRLAGAYNEQFF. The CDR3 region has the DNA TGTGCCAGCAGCCAAAAGCGACTAGCGGGAGCCTACAATGAGCAGTTCTTC. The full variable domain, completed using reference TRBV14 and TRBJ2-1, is EAGVTQFPSHSVIEKGQTVTLRCDPISGHDNLYWYRRVMGKEIKFLLHFVKESKQDESGMPNNRFLAERTGGTYSTLKVQPAELEDSGVYFCASSQKRLAGAYNEQFFGPGTRLTVL.